The 17 T cell receptor beta chains reported below all come from one sample, sequenced in a study of cytomegalovirus exposure and HLA in healthy donors. This PCR relied on a set of 60 Vbeta primers and 13 Jbeta primers. The data were produced by immunoSEQ multiplex PCR, yet TCRdb's version contains in-frame clones alone and is incomplete. In the table there are fewer than 250,000 clones, 87% of which are singletons. The specimen was PBMCs. These receptors were taken from a boy between 2 and 10 years old in good health and CMV-seronegative.

This rearrangement joins TRBV7-2 to TRBJ1-5, with 11 bases matching TRBD1. This CDR3 has 18 residues. V gave up 1 base and J gave up 7 bases; unmatched junction bases: 12. Germline V gene sequence: CDR1 SGHTA, CDR2 FQGNSA. The DNA for the CDR3 is TGTGCCAGCAGCTTAGGTCTAGTCGGACAGGGGGCAGGCCAGCCCCAGCATTTT. Protein sequence: CASSLGLVGQGAGQPQHF.

V and J are TRBV5-6 and TRBJ2-4; 9 bases line up with TRBD1. This CDR3 region has 15 residues. V trimming: 4 bases; J trimming: 5 bases; junction bases outside the gene matches: 7. Per germline, CDR1 SGHDT and CDR2 YYEEEE. The CDR3 region has the DNA TGTGCCAGCAGCGCCCCGGGACAGGGTGAAAACATTCAGTACTTC. Translating gives CASSAPGQGENIQYF.

This chain links TRBV18 with TRBJ2-4, with 7 bases that match TRBD2. The CDR3 runs 15 residues. Per the germline V gene, CDR1 is KGHSH and CDR2 is LQKENI. V lost 5 bases, J lost 6 bases, and 10 bases stayed unmatched. The CDR3 here is CASSDFSGEGNIQYF. Here the CDR3 DNA reads TGTGCCAGCTCAGATTTCTCGGGGGAGGGAAACATTCAGTACTTC.

This clone was seen a few times. The chain couples TRBV19 to TRBJ1-6; a possible D gene is TRBD1 (6 bases). Trimming cost V 7 bases and J 6 bases, with 16 bases left between them. Germline V gene data show CDR1 as LNHDA and CDR2 as SQIVND (reference sequence). This CDR3 is 15 amino acids long. CDR3 nucleotide sequence: TGTGCCAGTACCCTACAGGGTGTCCGTAATTCACCCCTCCACTTT. This gives the protein CASTLQGVRNSPLHF. The whole variable domain, filled in from reference TRBV19 and TRBJ1-6, reads DGGITQSPKYLFRKEGQNVTLSCEQNLNHDAMYWYRQDPGQGLRLIYYSQIVNDFQKGDIAEGYSVSREKKESFPLTVTSAQKNPTAFYLCASTLQGVRNSPLHFGNGTRLTVT.

The rearrangement links TRBV18 to TRBJ2-1; TRBD2 is a possible D gene (6 bases). The germline V gene encodes CDR1 KGHSH and CDR2 LQKENI. The length of the CDR3 is 16 residues. Between the trimmed V and J ends, which lost 0 bases and 9 bases, there was a span of 18 bases. The CDR3 here is CASSPPGFTSQGEQFF. The CDR3 DNA sequence: TGTGCCAGCTCACCACCGGGGTTTACTAGCCAGGGTGAGCAGTTCTTC.

V usage is TRBV7-2 and J usage is TRBJ2-3; TRBD2 matches 10 bases. Germline values: CDR1 SGHTA, CDR2 FQGNSA. With 8 bases clipped from V and 3 bases from J, the junction kept 5 bases outside the gene matches. The CDR3 sequence is 14 residues long. This chain's CDR3 is CASGLAGGTDTQYF. CDR3 in DNA: TGTGCCAGCGGATTAGCGGGAGGTACAGATACGCAGTATTTT.

The gene calls are TRBV29-1 and TRBJ1-5; maybe TRBD1 (6 bases). Trimming stripped 6 bases from V and 1 base from J, with 10 bases between. The germline gives CDR1 SQVTM, CDR2 ANQGSEA. CDR3 length: 13 amino acids. DNA for the CDR3: TGCAGCGTGGGTACAGGGAGCAATCAGCCCCAGCATTTT. It translates to CSVGTGSNQPQHF.

This sequence joins TRBV6-1 and TRBJ2-2, with TRBD1 as a possible D gene (6 bases). V was clipped by 6 bases and J by 6 bases, with 11 bases between them. This CDR3 comprises 13 residues. Per germline, CDR1 MNHNS and CDR2 SASEGT. The CDR3 DNA is TGTGCCAGCAGCAACAGGGCCCCCGGGGAGCTGTTTTTT. Its translation is CASSNRAPGELFF.

The rearrangement joins TRBV7-3 to TRBJ1-1, with TRBD1 matching over 7 bases. The CDR3 contains 17 residues. V shed 6 bases and J 3 bases; nucleotides not matched to a gene: 16. The germline V gene encodes CDR1 SGHTA and CDR2 FQGTGA. The CDR3 coding sequence is TGTGCCAGCAGGCAAAGGGGGCATATCAGGTGGCACACTGAAGCTTTCTTT. Translated: CASRQRGHIRWHTEAFF.

The chain recombines TRBV11-1 with TRBJ2-7, with TRBD2 identical over 7 bases. Germline lookup yields CDR1 SGHAT and CDR2 FQDESV (reference sequence). V lost 2 bases to trimming and J lost 0 bases; unmatched junction nucleotides: 10. The length of the CDR3 is 17 residues. DNA for the CDR3: TGTGCCAGCAGCTTAAGGGCTAGCGGACTAACCTCCTACGAGCAGTACTTC. Its protein product is CASSLRASGLTSYEQYF.

CDR3 nucleotide sequence: TGTGCCAGCAGTTTATCAACGGCCTACGAGCAGTACTTC. Translation gives CASSLSTAYEQYF. The chain employs TRBV27 and TRBJ2-7; D gene ambiguous. The CDR3 is 13 residues long. V was trimmed by 0 bases and J by 2 bases, leaving 5 bases between them. CDR1 and CDR2 from the germline V gene are MNHEY and SMNVEV (reference sequence).

V usage is TRBV12-5 and J usage is TRBJ2-7; D possibly corresponds to TRBD1 (5 bases). Trimming left V 6 bases short and J 4 bases short, with 25 bases between. Germline CDR1 and CDR2: LGHNT and FRNRAP. CDR3 length: 17 amino acids. This chain's CDR3 is CASGDPFTGDQEYEQYF. CDR3 sequence (DNA): TGTGCTAGTGGAGATCCTTTTACAGGAGACCAAGAATACGAGCAGTACTTC.

The V and J genes are TRBV6-6 and TRBJ2-1, with D perhaps matching TRBD1 (6 bases). The CDR3 extends over 11 amino acids. V gave up 5 bases and J gave up 10 bases, with 9 bases separating them. Germline V gives CDR1 MNHNY, CDR2 SVGAGI (reference sequence). The CDR3 loop is CASSRQVEQFF. Written as DNA, the CDR3 is TGTGCCAGCAGTCGACAGGTAGAGCAGTTCTTC.

The CDR3 nucleotides read TGTGCCAGCAGTCTGGGACAGGAGGGCCACGAGCAGTACTTC. Its translation is CASSLGQEGHEQYF. The V and J genes are TRBV5-4 and TRBJ2-7, with 8 bases lining up with TRBD1. Germline trimming cut 5 bases from V and 5 bases from J; bases unmatched to any gene: 9. This CDR3 contains 14 residues. CDR1 and CDR2 from the germline V gene are SGHNT and YYREEE (reference sequence).

This clone appeared once. V is TRBV11-2 and J is TRBJ2-1, with TRBD2 matching 8 bases. Germline CDR1 reads SGHAT; CDR2 reads FQNNGV. This CDR3 is built from 16 residues. The V and J ends lost 5 bases and 8 bases, in that order; junction bases with no gene match: 14. CDR3 DNA: TGTGCCAGCAGCGGCTACCGGGGGGGGCAGTTTGATGAGCAGTTCTTC. It codes for CASSGYRGGQFDEQFF.

The chain employs TRBV7-9 and TRBJ2-7; TRBD1 matches 9 bases. Losses at the gene ends were 3 bases for V and 5 bases for J; bases not matched to a gene: 5. Germline CDR1 reads SEHNR; CDR2 reads FQNEAQ (reference sequence). The CDR3 is made up of 14 amino acids. The CDR3 spells CASSFGTGKHEQYF. The CDR3 nucleotides read TGTGCCAGCAGCTTCGGGACAGGGAAGCACGAGCAGTACTTC.

The chain employs TRBV10-2 and TRBJ1-1, with 7 nucleotides matching TRBD1. Looked up from germline, CDR1 is WSHSY and CDR2 is SAAADI. This CDR3 spans 13 amino acids. J gave up 5 bases and V 4 bases, and 4 bases lay outside the gene matches. DNA of the CDR3: TGCGCCAGCAGTGGGGACAGTCTAACTGAAGCTTTCTTT. Amino acids: CASSGDSLTEAFF.